This TCR beta chain stems from a study of T cell responses to AZD1222 COVID-19 vaccine. Looking at the study overall: Second doses at about 4 or about 12 weeks were pooled.

Comment on this clone: Its cognate antigen is unknown.

Germline CDR1 reads MDHEN; CDR2 reads SYDVKM. V dropped 4 bases and J dropped 6; count of bases not matched to a gene: 3. The CDR3 contains 13 residues. Study-level points and caveats: The repertoires were collected only after the peak T cell response. White British donors predominated, females outnumbered males, and clonal diversity was possibly underestimated.

Produced via immunoSEQ multiplex PCR; TCRdb's table is partial and in-frame only. The table has 89,000 or so clones, roughly 88% seen once. This TCR derives from an adult in good health. This sample comprised peripheral blood, obtained on day 0 of AZD1222 vaccination. V and J are TRBV28 and TRBJ2-4; 7 bases align to TRBD1. CDR3 DNA sequence: TGTGCCAGCAGTTACGGACAGGCAAACATTCAGTACTTC. Translated: CASSYGQANIQYF.